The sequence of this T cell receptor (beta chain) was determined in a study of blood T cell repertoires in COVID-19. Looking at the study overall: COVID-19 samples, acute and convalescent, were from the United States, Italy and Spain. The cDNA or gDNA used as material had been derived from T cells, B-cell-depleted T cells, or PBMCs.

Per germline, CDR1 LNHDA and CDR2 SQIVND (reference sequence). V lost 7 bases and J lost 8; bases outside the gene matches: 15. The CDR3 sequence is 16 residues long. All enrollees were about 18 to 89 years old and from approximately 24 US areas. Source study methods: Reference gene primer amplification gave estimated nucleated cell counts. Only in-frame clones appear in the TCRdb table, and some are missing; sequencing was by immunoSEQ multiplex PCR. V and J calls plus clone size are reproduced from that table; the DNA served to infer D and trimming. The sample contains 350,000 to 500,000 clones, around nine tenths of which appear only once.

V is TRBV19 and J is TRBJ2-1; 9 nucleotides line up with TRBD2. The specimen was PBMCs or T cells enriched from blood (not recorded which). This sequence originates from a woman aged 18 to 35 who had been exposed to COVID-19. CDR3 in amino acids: CASTTGGGLAVYEQFF. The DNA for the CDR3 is TGTGCCAGTACCACGGGGGGGGGACTAGCAGTCTATGAGCAGTTCTTC.